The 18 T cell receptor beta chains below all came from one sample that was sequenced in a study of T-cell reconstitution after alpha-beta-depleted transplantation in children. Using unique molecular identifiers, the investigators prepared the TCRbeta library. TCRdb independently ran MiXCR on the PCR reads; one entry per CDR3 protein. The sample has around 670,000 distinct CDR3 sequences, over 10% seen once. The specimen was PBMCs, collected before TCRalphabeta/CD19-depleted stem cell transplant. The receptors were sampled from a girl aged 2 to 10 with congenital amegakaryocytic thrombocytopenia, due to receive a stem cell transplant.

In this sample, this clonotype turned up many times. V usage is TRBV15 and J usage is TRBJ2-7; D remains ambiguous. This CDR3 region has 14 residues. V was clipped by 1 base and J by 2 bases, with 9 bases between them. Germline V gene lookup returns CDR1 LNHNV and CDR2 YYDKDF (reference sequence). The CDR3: CATSRAWDTYEQYF. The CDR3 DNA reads TGTGCCACCAGCAGAGCTTGGGATACCTACGAGCAGTACTTC.

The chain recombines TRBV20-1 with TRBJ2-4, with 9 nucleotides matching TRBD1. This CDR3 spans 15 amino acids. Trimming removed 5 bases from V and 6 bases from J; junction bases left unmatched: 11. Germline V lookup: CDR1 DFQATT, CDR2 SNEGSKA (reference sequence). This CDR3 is CSAGVIQGAGNIQYF. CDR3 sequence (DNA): TGCAGTGCTGGAGTGATACAGGGGGCTGGAAACATTCAGTACTTC.

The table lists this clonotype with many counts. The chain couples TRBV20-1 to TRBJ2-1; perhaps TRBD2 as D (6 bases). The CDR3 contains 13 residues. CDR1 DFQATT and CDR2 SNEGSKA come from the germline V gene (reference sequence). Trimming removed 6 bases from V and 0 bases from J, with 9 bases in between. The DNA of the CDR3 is TGCAGTGCAGGGGAGGTCTCCTACAATGAGCAGTTCTTC. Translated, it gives CSAGEVSYNEQFF.

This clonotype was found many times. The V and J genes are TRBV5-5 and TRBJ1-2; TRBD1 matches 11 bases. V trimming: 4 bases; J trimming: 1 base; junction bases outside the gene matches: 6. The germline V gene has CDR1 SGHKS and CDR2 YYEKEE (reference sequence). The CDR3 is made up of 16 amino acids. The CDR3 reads CASSPGTGGINYGYTF. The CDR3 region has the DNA TGTGCCAGCAGCCCCGGGACAGGGGGAATTAACTATGGCTACACCTTC.

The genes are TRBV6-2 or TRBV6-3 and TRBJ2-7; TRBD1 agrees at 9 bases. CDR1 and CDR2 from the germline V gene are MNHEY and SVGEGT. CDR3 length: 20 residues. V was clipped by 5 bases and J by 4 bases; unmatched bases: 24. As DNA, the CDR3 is TGTGCCAGCAGTCCGCTTATGCCCTTCCTAACCGGGACAGGGCCTTACGAGCAGTACTTC. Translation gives CASSPLMPFLTGTGPYEQYF.

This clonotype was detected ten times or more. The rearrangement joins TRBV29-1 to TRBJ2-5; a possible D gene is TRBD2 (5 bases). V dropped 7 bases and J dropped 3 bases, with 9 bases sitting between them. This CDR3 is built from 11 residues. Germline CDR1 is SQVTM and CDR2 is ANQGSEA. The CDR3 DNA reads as TGCAGCGCCGCAGCGGAAGAGACCCAGTACTTC. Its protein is CSAAAEETQYF.

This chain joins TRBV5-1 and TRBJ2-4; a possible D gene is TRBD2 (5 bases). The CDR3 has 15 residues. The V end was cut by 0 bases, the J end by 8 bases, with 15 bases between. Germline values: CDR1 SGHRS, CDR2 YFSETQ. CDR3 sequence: CASSLGGQPRDIQYF. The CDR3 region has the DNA TGCGCCAGCAGCTTGGGCGGTCAGCCGAGGGACATTCAGTACTTC.

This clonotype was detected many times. The CDR3 DNA is TGCAGCGCTTCGGGAGTTTGGCCAGATACGCAGTATTTT. Residues: CSASGVWPDTQYF. The chain has TRBV29-1 and TRBJ2-3, with TRBD2 as a possible D gene (6 bases). Trimming cost V 7 bases and J 4 bases, with 15 bases left between them. This CDR3 is built from 13 residues. CDR1 SQVTM and CDR2 ANQGSEA come from the germline V gene.

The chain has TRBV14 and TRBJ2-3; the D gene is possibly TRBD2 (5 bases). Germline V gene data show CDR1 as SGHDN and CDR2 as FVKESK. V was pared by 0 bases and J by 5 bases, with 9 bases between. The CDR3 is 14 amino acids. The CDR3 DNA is TGTGCCAGCAGCCAAGAAGCCCGGGGAGATACGCAGTATTTT. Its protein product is CASSQEARGDTQYF.

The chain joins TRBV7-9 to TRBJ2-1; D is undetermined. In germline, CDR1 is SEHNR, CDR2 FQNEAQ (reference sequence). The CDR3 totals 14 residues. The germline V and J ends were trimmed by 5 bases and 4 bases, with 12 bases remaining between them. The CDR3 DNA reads TGTGCCAGCAGCCGAGCACGATATTACAATGAGCAGTTCTTC. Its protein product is CASSRARYYNEQFF. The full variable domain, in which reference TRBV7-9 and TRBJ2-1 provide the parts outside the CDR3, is DTGVSQNPRHKITKRGQNVTFRCDPISEHNRLYWYRQTLGQGPEFLTYFQNEAQLEKSRLLSDRFSAERPKGSFSTLEIQRTEQGDSAMYLCASSRARYYNEQFFGPGTRLTVL.

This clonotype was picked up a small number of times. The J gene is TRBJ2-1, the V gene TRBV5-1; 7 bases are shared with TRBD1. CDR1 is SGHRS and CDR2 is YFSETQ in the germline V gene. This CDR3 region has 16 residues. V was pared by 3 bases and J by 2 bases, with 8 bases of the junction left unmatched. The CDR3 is CASSSGAQGAYNEQFF. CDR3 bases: TGCGCCAGCAGCTCGGGTGCTCAGGGGGCCTACAATGAGCAGTTCTTC.

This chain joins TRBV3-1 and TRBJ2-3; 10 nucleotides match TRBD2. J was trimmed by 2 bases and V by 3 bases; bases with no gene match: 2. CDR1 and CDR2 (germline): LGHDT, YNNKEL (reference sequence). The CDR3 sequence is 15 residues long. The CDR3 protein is CASSHLAGDTDTQYF. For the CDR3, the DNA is TGTGCCAGCAGCCACCTAGCGGGAGACACAGATACGCAGTATTTT.

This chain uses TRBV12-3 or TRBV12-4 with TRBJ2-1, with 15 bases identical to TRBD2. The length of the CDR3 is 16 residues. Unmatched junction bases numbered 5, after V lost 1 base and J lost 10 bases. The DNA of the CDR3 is TGTGCCAGCAGTTTAGTGGGACTAGCGGGAGGTGGCGAGCAGTTCTTC. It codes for CASSLVGLAGGGEQFF.

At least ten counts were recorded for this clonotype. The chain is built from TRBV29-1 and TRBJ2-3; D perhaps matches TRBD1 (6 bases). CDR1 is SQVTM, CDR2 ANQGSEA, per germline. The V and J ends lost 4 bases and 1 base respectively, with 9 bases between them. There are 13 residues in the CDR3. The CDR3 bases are TGCAGCGTTGTGTGGGGGCGCACAGATACGCAGTATTTT. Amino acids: CSVVWGRTDTQYF.

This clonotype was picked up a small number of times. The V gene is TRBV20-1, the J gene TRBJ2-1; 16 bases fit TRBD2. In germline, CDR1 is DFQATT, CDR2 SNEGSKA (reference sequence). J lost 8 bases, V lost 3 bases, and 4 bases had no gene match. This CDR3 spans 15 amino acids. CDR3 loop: CSASGGTSGRDEQFF. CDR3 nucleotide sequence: TGCAGTGCTAGCGGCGGGACTAGCGGGAGGGATGAGCAGTTCTTC.

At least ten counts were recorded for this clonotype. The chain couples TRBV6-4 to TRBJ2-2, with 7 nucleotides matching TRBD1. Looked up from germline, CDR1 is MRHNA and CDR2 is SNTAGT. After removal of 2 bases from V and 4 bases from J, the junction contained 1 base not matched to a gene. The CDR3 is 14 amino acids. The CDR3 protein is CASSDGTATGELFF. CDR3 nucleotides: TGTGCCAGCAGTGACGGGACAGCCACCGGGGAGCTGTTTTTT.

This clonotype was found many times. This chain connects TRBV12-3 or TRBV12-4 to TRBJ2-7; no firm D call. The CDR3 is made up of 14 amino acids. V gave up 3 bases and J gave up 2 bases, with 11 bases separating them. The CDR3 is CASSFGGTTYEQYF. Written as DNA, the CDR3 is TGTGCCAGCAGTTTTGGCGGAACTACCTACGAGCAGTACTTC.

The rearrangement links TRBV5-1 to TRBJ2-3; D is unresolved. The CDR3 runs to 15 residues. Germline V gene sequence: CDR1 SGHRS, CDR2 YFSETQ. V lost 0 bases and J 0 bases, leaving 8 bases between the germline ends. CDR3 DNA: TGCGCCAGCAGCTTGGAACCCGCCAGCACAGATACGCAGTATTTT. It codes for CASSLEPASTDTQYF.